This T cell receptor (beta chain) comes out of a study of cytomegalovirus exposure and HLA in healthy donors. Assay used: immunoSEQ multiplex PCR; TCRdb lists only in-frame clones, some missing. The sample holds about 140,000 clones, less than 90% seen once. The validation cohort, a group of around 120 subjects, included the donors and was separate from the approximately 660-subject first cohort. The sample comprised PBMCs. This sequence was found in a man aged 18 to 29 in good health and CMV-seronegative.

The CDR3 is CASHLIAGGTDTQYF. As DNA, the CDR3 is TGTGCCAGCCATCTCATAGCGGGGGGCACAGATACGCAGTATTTT. The chain uses TRBV6-1 and TRBJ2-3, with 9 bases aligning to TRBD2. Per the germline V gene, CDR1 is MNHNS and CDR2 is SASEGT. CDR3 size: 15 residues. Losses at the gene ends were 8 bases for V and 1 base for J; bases not matched to a gene: 7.